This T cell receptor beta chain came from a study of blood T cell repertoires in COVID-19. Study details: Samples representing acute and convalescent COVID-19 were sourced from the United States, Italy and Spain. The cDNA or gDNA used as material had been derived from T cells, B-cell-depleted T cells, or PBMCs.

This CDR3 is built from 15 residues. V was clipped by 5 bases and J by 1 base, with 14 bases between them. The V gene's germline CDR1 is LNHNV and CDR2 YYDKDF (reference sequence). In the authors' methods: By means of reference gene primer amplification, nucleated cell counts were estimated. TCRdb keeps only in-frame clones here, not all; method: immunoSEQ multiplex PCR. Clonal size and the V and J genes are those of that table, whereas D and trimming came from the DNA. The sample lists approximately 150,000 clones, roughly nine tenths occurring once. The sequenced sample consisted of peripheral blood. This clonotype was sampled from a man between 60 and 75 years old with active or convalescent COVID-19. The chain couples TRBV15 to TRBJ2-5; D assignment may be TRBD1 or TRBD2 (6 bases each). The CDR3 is CATSGGGAGQETQYF. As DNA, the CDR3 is TGTGCCACCAGCGGAGGGGGTGCGGGCCAAGAGACCCAGTACTTC.